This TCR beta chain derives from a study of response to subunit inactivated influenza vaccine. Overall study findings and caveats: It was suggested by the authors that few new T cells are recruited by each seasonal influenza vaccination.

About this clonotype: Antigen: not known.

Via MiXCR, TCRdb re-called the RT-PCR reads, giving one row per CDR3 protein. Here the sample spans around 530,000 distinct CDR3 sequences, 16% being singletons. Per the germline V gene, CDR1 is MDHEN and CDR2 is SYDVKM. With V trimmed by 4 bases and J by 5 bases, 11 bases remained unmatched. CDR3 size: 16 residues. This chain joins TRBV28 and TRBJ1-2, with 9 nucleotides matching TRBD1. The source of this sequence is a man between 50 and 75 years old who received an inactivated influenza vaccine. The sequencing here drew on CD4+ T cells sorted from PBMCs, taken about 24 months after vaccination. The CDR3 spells CASSSLAGTGWYGYTF. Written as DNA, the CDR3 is TGTGCCAGCAGTTCCTTGGCCGGGACAGGGTGGTATGGCTACACCTTC.